The 3 T cell receptor beta chains reported below all come from one sample, sequenced in a study of blood T cell repertoires in COVID-19. Only in-frame clones appear in the TCRdb table, and some are missing; sequencing was by immunoSEQ multiplex PCR. The sample gives fewer than 350,000 clones, roughly 87% of which show up once; under 5% is in the top ten. Sequences were obtained from peripheral blood. All receptors derive from a woman aged 60-70 years with COVID-19, enrolled during active disease.

This clone was observed a handful of times. The CDR3 spells CASSIGQASHEQYF. CDR3 DNA sequence: TGTGCCAGCAGCATAGGACAGGCGAGTCACGAGCAGTACTTC. This chain uses TRBV5-4 with TRBJ2-7; the match to TRBD1 covers 7 bases. Germline V gives CDR1 SGHNT, CDR2 YYREEE (reference sequence). V lost 4 bases to trimming and J lost 5 bases; unmatched junction nucleotides: 9. The CDR3 covers 14 residues. The variable domain in full, completed from reference TRBV5-4 and TRBJ2-7, reads ETGVTQSPTHLIKTRGQQVTLRCSSQSGHNTVSWYQQALGQGPQFIFQYYREEENGRGNFPPRFSGLQFPNYSSELNVNALELDDSALYLCASSIGQASHEQYFGPGTRLTVT.

The V gene is TRBV28, the J gene TRBJ1-2; D uncertain. CDR3 length: 14 residues. Germline V CDR1 and CDR2: MDHEN, SYDVKM. With 5 bases removed from V and 3 bases from J, the gap between germline ends came to 13 bases. CDR3 coding DNA: TGTGCCAGCAGTCCGCGGCTCTTGGACTATGGCTACACCTTC. Residues: CASSPRLLDYGYTF.

The genes are TRBV19 and TRBJ1-5; D unresolved. The CDR3 consists of 13 residues. From germline, CDR1 is LNHDA and CDR2 SQIVND (reference sequence). V was trimmed by 7 bases and J by 2 bases, leaving 9 bases between them. The CDR3 region is CASKEGGNQPQHF. The CDR3 region has the DNA TGTGCCAGTAAAGAGGGTGGCAATCAGCCCCAGCATTTT.